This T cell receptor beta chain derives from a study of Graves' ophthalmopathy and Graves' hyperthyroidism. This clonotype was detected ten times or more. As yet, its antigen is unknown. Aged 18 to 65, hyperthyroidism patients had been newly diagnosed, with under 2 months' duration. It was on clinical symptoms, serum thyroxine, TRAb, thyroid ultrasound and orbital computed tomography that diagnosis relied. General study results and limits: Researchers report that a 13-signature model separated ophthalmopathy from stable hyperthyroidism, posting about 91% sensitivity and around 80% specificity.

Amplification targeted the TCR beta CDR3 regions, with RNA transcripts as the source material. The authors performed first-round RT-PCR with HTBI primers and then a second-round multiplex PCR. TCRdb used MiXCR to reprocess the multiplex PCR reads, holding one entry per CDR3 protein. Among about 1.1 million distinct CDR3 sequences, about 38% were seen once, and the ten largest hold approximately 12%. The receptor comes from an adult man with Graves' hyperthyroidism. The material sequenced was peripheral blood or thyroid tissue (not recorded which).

CDR3 region: CASKSAGRDGYTF. In nucleotides, the CDR3 is TGTGCCAGCAAGTCGGCAGGACGGGATGGCTACACCTTC. The chain links TRBV6-2 or TRBV6-3 to TRBJ1-2; D unresolved. Between the trimmed V and J ends, which lost 7 bases and 6 bases, there was a span of 15 bases. The CDR3 is 13 residues long. Germline-derived CDR1 and CDR2 are MNHEY and SVGEGT.